A single sample is the source of the 2 T cell receptor beta chains below, sequenced in a study of tumor-infiltrating lymphocytes in primary liver carcinoma. Unsorted bulk tissue, about 17-33 mg of it, served as the source for co-extraction of RNA and DNA. The researchers produced TCR beta cDNA from approximately 550 ng total RNA with a constant-region primer. Three nested multiplex PCR rounds of slightly modified ARM-PCR generated TCR beta libraries. Primers for the first two PCR rounds were TRBV1-TRBV30 forward primers and a C-beta reverse primer (around 10 cycles per round). TCRdb re-called the multiplex PCR reads with MiXCR, one entry per CDR3 protein. The table lists approximately 73,000 distinct CDR3 sequences, 71% of them singletons. The specimen sequenced was liver tumor tissue from sampling region 4. Subset denoted: tumor region T4, right-lateral pole. These receptors originate from a woman aged 55-69 years with primary liver carcinoma and hepatitis B virus infection.

The chain has TRBV6-5 and TRBJ2-1; 7 bases line up with TRBD2. J lost 13 bases, V lost 5 bases, and 20 bases had no gene match. Germline V gene lookup returns CDR1 MNHEY and CDR2 SVGAGI. This CDR3 is 16 amino acids long. CDR3 sequence reads: CASSKRTVSGTSEQFF. The CDR3 region has the DNA TGTGCCAGCAGTAAGAGGACCGTGAGCGGGACGAGTGAACAGTTCTTC.

This clonotype showed up just a few times. The genes are TRBV30 and TRBJ2-7, with D hard to call. CDR3 length: 12 amino acids. The germline V gene encodes CDR1 GTSNPN and CDR2 SVGIG (reference sequence). V lost 5 bases to trimming and J lost 7 bases, with 15 bases between them. The CDR3 protein is CAWEGRVREQYF. The CDR3 DNA reads TGTGCCTGGGAAGGACGGGTTCGGGAGCAGTACTTC.